Listed here are 21 T cell receptor beta chains from one sample, sequenced in a study of blood T cell repertoires in COVID-19. TCRdb's copy holds only in-frame clones and misses some; the assay was immunoSEQ multiplex PCR. In the table there are approximately 50,000 clones, about 82% of which are singletons. The sample comprised peripheral blood. The origin of the receptors is a human donor in a cohort sampled during active COVID-19.

The chain combines TRBV5-1 with TRBJ2-2; D is undetermined. CDR3 length: 14 residues. Deletions cut 4 bases from V and 4 bases from J, with 11 bases between. CDR1 is SGHRS, CDR2 YFSETQ, per germline. CDR3 residues: CASSQLGGTGELFF. The CDR3 nucleotides are TGCGCCAGCAGCCAGCTAGGCGGCACCGGGGAGCTGTTTTTT.

The chain uses TRBV11-3 and TRBJ2-1, with a possible D match to TRBD2 (6 bases). Trimming took 5 bases from V and 4 from J, leaving 15 bases between them. The length of the CDR3 is 15 residues. Germline CDR1 and CDR2: SGHNT and YENEEA. CDR3 loop: CASSAWGDPYNEQFF. In nucleotides, the CDR3 is TGTGCCAGCAGCGCGTGGGGGGATCCTTACAATGAGCAGTTCTTC.

This chain links TRBV6-5 with TRBJ1-1; 10 nucleotides line up with TRBD1. CDR3 length: 14 residues. V lost 6 bases, J lost 1 base, and 2 bases stayed unmatched. Germline assignment: CDR1 MNHEY and CDR2 SVGAGI. CDR3 residues: CASSWTGGNTEAFF. The CDR3 DNA sequence: TGTGCCAGCAGCTGGACAGGGGGGAACACTGAAGCTTTCTTT.

The rearrangement links TRBV21-1 to TRBJ2-1; whether TRBD2, the table's D call, matches the DNA was not checked. TRBV21-1 is recorded as a pseudogene. CDR3 length equals 21 residues. CDR3 amino acids: CASRHMFGGPEVTSSYNEQFF. The CDR3 nucleotides read TGTGCCAGCAGGCATATGTTTGGCGGCCCAGAGGTAACGAGCTCCTACAATGAGCAGTTCTTC.

V is TRBV2 and J is TRBJ2-4; D is undetermined. The germline V and J ends were trimmed by 8 bases and 0 bases, with 8 bases remaining between them. Per the germline V gene, CDR1 is SNHLY and CDR2 is FYNNEI. The CDR3 totals 13 residues. CDR3 nucleotides: TGTGCCAGCGTCGGTCTAGCCAAAAACATTCAGTACTTC. This sequence encodes CASVGLAKNIQYF. The full variable domain, with the rest looked up from reference TRBV2 and TRBJ2-4, is EPEVTQTPSHQVTQMGQEVILRCVPISNHLYFYWYRQILGQKVEFLVSFYNNEISEKSEIFDDQFSVERPDGSNFTLKIRSTKLEDSAMYFCASVGLAKNIQYFGAGTRLSVL.

The V and J genes are TRBV12-3 or TRBV12-4 and TRBJ2-7; a weak D match, TRBD1 (6 bases). V was cut by 2 bases and J by 3 bases, with 8 bases left in between. This CDR3 region has 13 residues. The CDR3 DNA sequence: TGTGCCAGCAGTTTATCCAGGGGCTACGAGCAGTACTTC. Translated: CASSLSRGYEQYF.

This clone was detected once. V gene TRBV24-1 combines with J gene TRBJ2-2; 10 bases align to TRBD1. Germline-derived CDR1 and CDR2 are KGHDR and SFDVKD. The length of the CDR3 is 16 residues. J lost 4 bases, V lost 3 bases, and 4 bases had no gene match. The CDR3 spells CATSDTRTGGTGELFF. The CDR3 bases are TGTGCCACCAGTGATACCCGGACAGGGGGCACCGGGGAGCTGTTTTTT.

The chain carries TRBV11-2 and TRBJ2-2; D ambiguous. Germline assignment: CDR1 SGHAT and CDR2 FQNNGV. There are 14 residues in the CDR3. Trimming pared 5 bases from V and 2 bases from J, leaving 9 bases between. The CDR3 loop is CASSPTTNTGELFF. CDR3 nucleotide sequence: TGTGCCAGCAGCCCAACAACCAACACCGGGGAGCTGTTTTTT.

This clone was detected once. The chain employs TRBV25-1 and TRBJ1-1; D remains unclear. CDR3 length: 14 amino acids. Germline V gene data show CDR1 as MGHDK and CDR2 as SYGVNS. The ends were cut back, 0 bases at V and 5 bases at J, with 10 bases in the middle. The CDR3 loop is CASSEYRGGTEAFF. CDR3 in DNA: TGTGCCAGCAGTGAATATCGGGGAGGGACTGAAGCTTTCTTT.

CDR3 nucleotide sequence: TGCGCCAGCAGCCAAGATTGGACTAGCGGGAGCACAGATACGCAGTATTTT. It specifies CASSQDWTSGSTDTQYF. The chain couples TRBV4-3 to TRBJ2-3, with 11 bases aligning to TRBD2. The CDR3 has 17 residues. V lost 0 bases and J lost 0; bases outside the gene matches: 2. Per germline, CDR1 LGHNA and CDR2 YSLEER.

The V and J genes are TRBV14 and TRBJ2-1, with 13 nucleotides matching TRBD2. CDR1 SGHDN and CDR2 FVKESK come from the germline V gene. Germline trimming cut 4 bases from V and 14 bases from J; bases unmatched to any gene: 11. The length of the CDR3 is 15 residues. The CDR3 is CASSPRLAGGHGEFF. The CDR3 region has the DNA TGTGCCAGCAGCCCCCGACTAGCGGGGGGCCACGGCGAGTTCTTC.

CDR3 coding DNA: TGTGCCAGCAAGCTCTGGACTAGCGGGAGCACAGATACGCAGTATTTT. This translates into CASKLWTSGSTDTQYF. J is TRBJ2-3 and V is TRBV2; 11 positions agree with TRBD2. Trimming removed 7 bases from V and 0 bases from J; junction bases left unmatched: 6. In germline, CDR1 is SNHLY, CDR2 FYNNEI. The CDR3 runs 16 residues.

The rearrangement uses TRBV5-4 and TRBJ2-5, with 10 bases aligning to TRBD2. The CDR3 covers 15 residues. Trimming took 5 bases from V and 2 from J; bases not matched to a gene: 6. Per germline, CDR1 SGHNT and CDR2 YYREEE (reference sequence). The CDR3 DNA is TGTGCCAGCAGACTTCCTAGCGGGGGACAAGAGACCCAGTACTTC. Translating gives CASRLPSGGQETQYF. Based on the CDR3 plus reference TRBV5-4 and TRBJ2-5, the full variable domain is ETGVTQSPTHLIKTRGQQVTLRCSSQSGHNTVSWYQQALGQGPQFIFQYYREEENGRGNFPPRFSGLQFPNYSSELNVNALELDDSALYLCASRLPSGGQETQYFGPGTRLLVL.

The chain uses TRBV18 and TRBJ1-2, with TRBD1 matching 10 bases. Looked up from germline, CDR1 is KGHSH and CDR2 is LQKENI. This CDR3 contains 14 residues. V gave up 3 bases and J gave up 2 bases; unmatched junction bases: 0. The CDR3 here is CASSPGQGNYGYTF. The DNA for the CDR3 is TGTGCCAGCTCACCGGGACAGGGGAACTATGGCTACACCTTC.

The gene calls are TRBV25-1 and TRBJ1-1, with a tentative D call TRBD1 (6 bases). Trimming pared 4 bases from V and 1 base from J, leaving 19 bases between. From germline, CDR1 is MGHDK and CDR2 SYGVNS. This CDR3 is built from 17 residues. In nucleotides, the CDR3 is TGTGCCAGCAGTGGGTATAGGGGGAAACCAAGGAACACTGAAGCTTTCTTT. It is translated as CASSGYRGKPRNTEAFF. The full variable domain, with the rest looked up from reference TRBV25-1 and TRBJ1-1, is EADIYQTPRYLVIGTGKKITLECSQTMGHDKMYWYQQDPGMELHLIHYSYGVNSTEKGDLSSESTVSRIRTEHFPLTLESARPSHTSQYLCASSGYRGKPRNTEAFFGQGTRLTVV.

The rearrangement uses TRBV7-8 and TRBJ2-5, with TRBD2 matching over 7 bases. Germline lookup yields CDR1 SGHVS and CDR2 FQNEAQ. This CDR3 region has 15 residues. J gave up 4 bases and V 5 bases, and 10 bases lay outside the gene matches. The CDR3 sequence is CASSQLRGEVETQYF. The CDR3 DNA reads TGTGCCAGCAGCCAACTCCGGGGGGAGGTAGAGACCCAGTACTTC.

The J gene is TRBJ2-1, the V gene TRBV27, with D tentatively TRBD2 (6 bases). Germline values: CDR1 MNHEY, CDR2 SMNVEV (reference sequence). Trimming pared 6 bases from V and 0 bases from J, leaving 18 bases between. This CDR3 contains 17 residues. The CDR3 loop reads CASSPSGGVSSYNEQFF. The CDR3, as DNA: TGTGCCAGCAGCCCCTCGGGCGGGGTCAGCTCCTACAATGAGCAGTTCTTC.

The chain links TRBV3-1 (or the pseudogene TRBV3-2) to TRBJ2-6, with a tentative D call TRBD1 (5 bases). The ends were cut back, 5 bases at V and 2 bases at J, with 16 bases in the middle. Germline lookup yields CDR1 LGHDT and CDR2 YNNKEL (reference sequence). The CDR3 is made up of 17 amino acids. This chain's CDR3 is CASSNDLGAAGANVLTF. The CDR3 DNA reads as TGTGCCAGCAGCAACGACCTAGGGGCTGCTGGGGCCAACGTCCTGACTTTC.

The V gene is TRBV19, the J gene TRBJ2-5; 11 bases align to TRBD1. Germline V CDR1 and CDR2: LNHDA, SQIVND (reference sequence). V lost 8 bases, J lost 4 bases, and 3 bases stayed unmatched. The CDR3 extends over 13 amino acids. In nucleotides, the CDR3 is TGTGCCAGTCGGGACAGGGGGACAGAGACCCAGTACTTC. Protein sequence: CASRDRGTETQYF.

J is TRBJ1-5 and V is TRBV6-1; tentative D call: TRBD1 (6 bases). Germline CDR1 reads MNHNS; CDR2 reads SASEGT. V lost 0 bases, J lost 1 base, and 16 bases lay in between. The CDR3 runs to 18 residues. The DNA for the CDR3 is TGTGCCAGCAGTGAAGCGCTTCGGGGGGGCACGAGCAATCAGCCCCAGCATTTT. As protein: CASSEALRGGTSNQPQHF.

The chain carries TRBV19 and TRBJ2-5; D is possibly TRBD1 (6 bases). V shed 3 bases and J shed 0 bases, with 11 bases lying between them. Germline CDR1 LNHDA, CDR2 SQIVND (reference sequence). The CDR3 contains 15 residues. The CDR3 here is CASSIGTQYQETQYF. The CDR3 nucleotides are TGTGCCAGTAGTATCGGGACACAGTACCAAGAGACCCAGTACTTC.